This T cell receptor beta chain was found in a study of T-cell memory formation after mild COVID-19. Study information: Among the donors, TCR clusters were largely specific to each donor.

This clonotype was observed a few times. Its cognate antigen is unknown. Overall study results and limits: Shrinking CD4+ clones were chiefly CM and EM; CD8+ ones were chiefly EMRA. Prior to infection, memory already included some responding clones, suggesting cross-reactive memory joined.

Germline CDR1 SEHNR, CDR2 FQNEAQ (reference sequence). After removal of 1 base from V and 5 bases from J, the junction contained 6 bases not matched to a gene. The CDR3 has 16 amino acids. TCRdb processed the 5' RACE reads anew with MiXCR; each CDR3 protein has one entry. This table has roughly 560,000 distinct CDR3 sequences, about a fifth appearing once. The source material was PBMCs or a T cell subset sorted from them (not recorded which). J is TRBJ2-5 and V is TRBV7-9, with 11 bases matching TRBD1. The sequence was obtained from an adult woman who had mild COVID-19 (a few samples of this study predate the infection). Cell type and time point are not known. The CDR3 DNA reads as TGTGCCAGCAGCTTAGGCCGGACAGGGGGCCACGAGACCCAGTACTTC. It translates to CASSLGRTGGHETQYF.